The 18 T cell receptor beta chains reported below all come from one sample, sequenced in a study of blood T cell repertoires in COVID-19. Using immunoSEQ multiplex PCR, the repertoire was profiled, and TCRdb retains in-frame clones only, with some absent. The table lists 150,000 to 200,000 clones, around 82% of them singletons, with approximately 7% in the top ten. The sequenced sample consisted of peripheral blood. These receptors were obtained from a man older than 75 with COVID-19, enrolled during active disease.

The V and J genes are TRBV7-2 and TRBJ2-1, with 7 bases fitting TRBD2. Germline CDR1 and CDR2: SGHTA and FQGNSA. With 8 bases clipped from V and 4 bases from J, the junction kept 8 bases outside the gene matches. CDR3 size: 14 residues. The CDR3: CASAGVLGYNEQFF. In DNA form, the CDR3 reads TGTGCCAGCGCGGGGGTTTTGGGGTACAATGAGCAGTTCTTC.

The chain uses TRBV6-1 and TRBJ1-6; D is ambiguous. Deletions cut 3 bases from V and 3 bases from J, with 9 bases between. The CDR3 spans 15 residues. CDR1 is MNHNS, CDR2 SASEGT, per germline. This CDR3 is CASSESGDYNSPLHF. CDR3 sequence (DNA): TGTGCCAGCAGTGAGTCCGGGGACTATAATTCACCCCTCCACTTT.

This clone turned up a few times. This sequence joins TRBV11-2 and TRBJ1-2; D not certain. With 0 bases removed from V and 0 bases from J, the gap between germline ends came to 11 bases. CDR3 length equals 16 residues. Germline V gene data show CDR1 as SGHAT and CDR2 as FQNNGV. CDR3 nucleotide sequence: TGTGCCAGCAGCTTAGATCCCCGGGGTACTAACTATGGCTACACCTTC. This encodes CASSLDPRGTNYGYTF.

V is TRBV27 and J is TRBJ2-7; 7 nucleotides line up with TRBD1. The CDR3 contains 14 residues. Per the germline V gene, CDR1 is MNHEY and CDR2 is SMNVEV (reference sequence). V was clipped by 0 bases and J by 3 bases; unmatched bases: 2. The CDR3 DNA reads as TGTGCCAGCAGTTTATCCCGACAGGGCTACGAGCAGTACTTC. Translating gives CASSLSRQGYEQYF.

The V and J genes are TRBV4-2 and TRBJ2-6; a possible D gene is TRBD1 (5 bases). The CDR3 covers 18 residues. Germline CDR1 is LGHNA and CDR2 is YNFKEQ. V was shortened by 1 base and J by 2 bases, with 15 bases between the two germline ends. CDR3 DNA sequence: TGTGCCAGCAGCCAAGGTTCAGGGTCCCTAGCTGGGGCCAACGTCCTGACTTTC. Amino acid sequence: CASSQGSGSLAGANVLTF.

The genes are TRBV2 and TRBJ2-7; 7 positions agree with TRBD1. The CDR3 totals 15 residues. Germline V gene data show CDR1 as SNHLY and CDR2 as FYNNEI. V trimming: 5 bases; J trimming: 4 bases; junction bases outside the gene matches: 11. CDR3 sequence (DNA): TGTGCCAGCAGTCTCGGTCCAGGGGGTTGGTACGAGCAGTACTTC. This translates into CASSLGPGGWYEQYF.

The chain couples TRBV21-1 to TRBJ2-3; the table's D call of TRBD2 was not tested on the DNA. TRBV21-1 is a pseudogene segment. The CDR3 runs to 17 residues. CDR3 region: CASSLRTSGGSTDTQYF. CDR3 DNA: TGTGCCAGCAGCTTACGGACTAGCGGGGGCAGCACAGATACGCAGTATTTT.

The genes are TRBV25-1 and TRBJ1-2; 7 positions match TRBD1. Germline V lookup: CDR1 MGHDK, CDR2 SYGVNS. The CDR3 is 15 residues long. Trimming at V came to 0 bases and at J to 6 bases, leaving 7 bases not matched to a gene. This CDR3 is CASSEYRTGLNGYTF. The CDR3 DNA follows: TGTGCCAGCAGTGAATACAGGACAGGCCTCAATGGCTACACCTTC.

The chain is built from TRBV10-3 and TRBJ1-5, with 7 positions matching TRBD1. Germline-derived CDR1 and CDR2 are ENHRY and SYGVKD. The ends lost 2 bases at V and 2 bases at J; junction bases unmatched: 12. CDR3 length equals 18 residues. The CDR3 DNA follows: TGTGCCATCAGTGAGGGGGGAACAGGGGCCAGAGGCAATCAGCCCCAGCATTTT. As protein: CAISEGGTGARGNQPQHF.

This chain connects TRBV29-1 to TRBJ1-5; perhaps TRBD1 as D (5 bases). There are 15 residues in the CDR3. Trimming cost V 4 bases and J 2 bases, with 15 bases left between them. The germline V gene encodes CDR1 SQVTM and CDR2 ANQGSEA. CDR3 sequence (DNA): TGCAGCGTTGCCGGAGAGCGGGGGGGCAATCAGCCCCAGCATTTT. Protein: CSVAGERGGNQPQHF.

The gene calls are TRBV19 and TRBJ2-7; weak D call: TRBD1 (6 bases). CDR3 length equals 15 residues. V was pared by 0 bases and J by 4 bases, with 13 bases between. Germline assignment: CDR1 LNHDA and CDR2 SQIVND (reference sequence). The DNA for the CDR3 is TGTGCCAGTAGTATAGATCACAGGGTGGGATACGAGCAGTACTTC. Residues: CASSIDHRVGYEQYF.

The chain has TRBV12-3 or TRBV12-4 and TRBJ2-7, with a tentative D call TRBD1 (6 bases). The V end was cut by 6 bases, the J end by 6 bases, with 12 bases between. The CDR3 covers 12 residues. CDR3 nucleotide sequence: TGTGCCAGCAGAAAGACAGGTATCGAGCAGTACTTC. Its protein is CASRKTGIEQYF.

This rearrangement joins TRBV5-1 to TRBJ1-1, with 7 positions matching TRBD1. This CDR3 region has 16 residues. Per germline, CDR1 SGHRS and CDR2 YFSETQ. V lost 1 base, J lost 0 bases, and 6 bases stayed unmatched. The CDR3 sequence is CASSLHGQALNTEAFF. DNA for the CDR3: TGCGCCAGCAGCTTGCATGGACAGGCCCTGAACACTGAAGCTTTCTTT. The whole variable domain, remainder taken from reference TRBV5-1 and TRBJ1-1, is KAGVTQTPRYLIKTRGQQVTLSCSPISGHRSVSWYQQTPGQGLQFLFEYFSETQRNKGNFPGRFSGRQFSNSRSEMNVSTLELGDSALYLCASSLHGQALNTEAFFGQGTRLTVV.

The sample holds one count of this clone. The chain combines TRBV9 with TRBJ2-3; a weak D match, TRBD2 (7 bases). This CDR3 has 14 residues. Looked up from germline, CDR1 is SGDLS and CDR2 is YYNGEE. The V gene lost 4 bases and the J gene lost 0 bases, with 9 bases spanning the gap. The CDR3 DNA reads TGTGCCAGCAGCAAGGGGGGGAGCACAGATACGCAGTATTTT. Translating it yields CASSKGGSTDTQYF.

This clone was seen a handful of times. The gene calls are TRBV10-1 and TRBJ1-6; TRBD1 might be the D (5 bases). CDR1 is WNHNN, CDR2 SYGVQD, per germline (reference sequence). V lost 7 bases to trimming and J lost 14 bases, with 12 bases between them. The CDR3 covers 11 residues. As DNA, the CDR3 is TGCGCCAGCAAAGACCCGGGGGCCCTCCACTTT. Residues: CASKDPGALHF.

This clone showed up just a few times. The chain couples TRBV27 to TRBJ1-2; unclear D gene. V lost 6 bases and J lost 8, with 22 bases in between. The CDR3 runs 15 residues. CDR1 is MNHEY, CDR2 SMNVEV, per germline (reference sequence). The CDR3 here is CASRAGGRRVGGYTF. In nucleotides, the CDR3 is TGTGCCAGCAGGGCGGGCGGACGTAGGGTGGGAGGCTACACCTTC.

The chain has TRBV2 and TRBJ2-7, with TRBD2 as a possible D gene (6 bases). Per the germline V gene, CDR1 is SNHLY and CDR2 is FYNNEI. Trimming shortened V by 5 bases and J by 6 bases, and 14 bases separated the two germline ends. The CDR3 totals 13 residues. The CDR3 region has the DNA TGTGCCAGCAGTCGGGACTTTGGCGGCGAGCAGTACTTC. It translates to CASSRDFGGEQYF.

Only a few counts were recorded for this clone. The chain is built from TRBV6-2 or TRBV6-3 and TRBJ2-7; D remains ambiguous. This CDR3 has 15 amino acids. Trimming took off 0 bases at V and 0 bases at J, with 9 bases between the two ends. Germline CDR1 and CDR2: MNHEY and SVGEGT. The CDR3 loop is CASSYSYASSYEQYF. The CDR3 region has the DNA TGTGCCAGCAGTTACTCGTATGCCAGCTCCTACGAGCAGTACTTC.